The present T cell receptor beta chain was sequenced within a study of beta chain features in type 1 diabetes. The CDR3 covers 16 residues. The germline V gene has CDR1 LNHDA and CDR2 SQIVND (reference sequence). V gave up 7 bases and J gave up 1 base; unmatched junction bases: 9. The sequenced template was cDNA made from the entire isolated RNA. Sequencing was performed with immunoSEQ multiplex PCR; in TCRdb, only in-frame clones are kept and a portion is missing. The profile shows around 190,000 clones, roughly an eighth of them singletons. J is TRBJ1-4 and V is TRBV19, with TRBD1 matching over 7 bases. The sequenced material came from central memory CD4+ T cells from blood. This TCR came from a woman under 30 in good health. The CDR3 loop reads CASNPGQPRTNEKLFF. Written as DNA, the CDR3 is TGTGCCAGTAACCCGGGACAGCCTCGAACTAATGAAAAACTGTTTTTT.